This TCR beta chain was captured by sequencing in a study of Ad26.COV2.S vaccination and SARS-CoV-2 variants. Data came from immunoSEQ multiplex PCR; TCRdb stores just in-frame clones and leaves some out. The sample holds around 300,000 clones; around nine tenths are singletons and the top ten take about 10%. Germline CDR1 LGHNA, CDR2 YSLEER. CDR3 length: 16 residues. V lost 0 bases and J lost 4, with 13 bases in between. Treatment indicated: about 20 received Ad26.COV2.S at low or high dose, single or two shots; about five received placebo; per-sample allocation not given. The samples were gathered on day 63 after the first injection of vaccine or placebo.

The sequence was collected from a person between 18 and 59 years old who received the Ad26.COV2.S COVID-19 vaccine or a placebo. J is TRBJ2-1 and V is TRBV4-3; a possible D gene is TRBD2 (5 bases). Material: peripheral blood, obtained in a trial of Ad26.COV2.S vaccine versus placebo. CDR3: CASSQDTSGMYNEQFF. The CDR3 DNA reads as TGCGCCAGCAGCCAAGATACGTCGGGGATGTACAATGAGCAGTTCTTC.